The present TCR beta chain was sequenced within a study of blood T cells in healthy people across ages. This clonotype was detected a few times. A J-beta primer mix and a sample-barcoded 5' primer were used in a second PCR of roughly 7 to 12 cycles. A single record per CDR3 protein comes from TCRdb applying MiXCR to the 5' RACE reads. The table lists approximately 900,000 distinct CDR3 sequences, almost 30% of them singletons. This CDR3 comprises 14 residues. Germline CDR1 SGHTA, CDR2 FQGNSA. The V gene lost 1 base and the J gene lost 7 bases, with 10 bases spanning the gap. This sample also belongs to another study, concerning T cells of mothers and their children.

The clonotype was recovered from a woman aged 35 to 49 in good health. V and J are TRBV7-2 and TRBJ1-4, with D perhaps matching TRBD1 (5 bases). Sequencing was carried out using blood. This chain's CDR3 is CASSLGGRVEKLFF. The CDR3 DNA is TGTGCCAGCAGCTTAGGGGGCCGGGTTGAAAAACTGTTTTTT.